This T cell receptor beta chain was recovered during a study of blood T cell repertoires in COVID-19 (dated by TCRdb to 2020 to 2021). As for the study more broadly: Collaborator samples came from the United States, Italy and Spain and covered acute and convalescent phases of COVID-19. HLA class I and class II types, where available, came from metadata supplied by the sample provider rather than from assay-based typing. The sample metadata nearly always contained a de-identified subject ID, COVID-19 status, age in years and sex. The samples were drawn from the first 160 participants of the ongoing ImmuneRACE study and from 1,254 subjects provided by 6 global collaborators. The repertoires were released in a freely available public database meant as a resource for research on the immune response to SARS-CoV-2. The prospective study material was composed of cDNA or gDNA derived from T cells, B-cell-depleted T cells, or PBMCs. Subjects who had been exposed to COVID-19, were actively infected with it, or had recovered from it provided the deeply sampled blood TCRbeta repertoires that made up the dataset.

The germline V end is reduced by 2 bases and the J end by 5 bases; junction bases left unmatched: 8. As encoded in the germline V gene, CDR1 is MRHNA while CDR2 is SNTAGT. Reading from cysteine to phenylalanine, the CDR3 counts 15 amino acids. Left in the record is the CDR3 DNA by itself, 45 bases read in frame from the first base. Samples from volunteer blood donors who had recovered from COVID-19 were contributed by a second Seattle source. Each collaborating institution followed its own protocols to collect whole blood in K2EDTA tubes. For TCRbeta analysis, collaborator samples were shipped as frozen whole blood, as isolated PBMCs, or as DNA extracted from either sample type. This clone was observed a handful of times. Its antigen specificity is not known. Base qualities are not at hand, and no much larger clone is one base apart. TCRbeta CDR3 regions were amplified from genomic DNA by means of the immunoSEQ Assay, a bias-controlled multiplex PCR. As for the authors' bioinformatics: Nucleated cell counts per sample were estimated from amplification of reference gene primers within the assay. Sequence reads were collapsed and filtered to measure the absolute abundance of every unique TCRbeta CDR3 rearrangement. Productive Simpson clonality was computed per sample as the square root of Simpson's diversity index over productive rearrangements. TCRdb stores this immuneACCESS table with in-frame sequences only. Part of the clones is absent; in the studies checked, under half of the shortfall reflects unresolved V genes, and no reason is known for the rest. V, J and clone size derive from that table, while D and trimming were established from the DNA sequence. The sample table holds 200,000 to 250,000 clones, of which 70% to 90% were seen once. The ten largest clonotypes hold 10% to 15% of the sample.

What the work shows at the level of the full study, not this receptor alone: Clinical and demographic metadata were provided uncurated, with the amount varying by source and participant.

The chain is assembled from TRBV6-4 and TRBJ2-5, and 7 bases in between align with TRBD2. The source material was peripheral blood. This sequence originates from a woman aged 18-29 years who had recovered from COVID-19. CDR3 loop: CASSDRGLPWETQYF. The nucleotide sequence is given as TGTGCCAGCAGTGACCGGGGACTACCCTGGGAGACCCAGTACTTC.